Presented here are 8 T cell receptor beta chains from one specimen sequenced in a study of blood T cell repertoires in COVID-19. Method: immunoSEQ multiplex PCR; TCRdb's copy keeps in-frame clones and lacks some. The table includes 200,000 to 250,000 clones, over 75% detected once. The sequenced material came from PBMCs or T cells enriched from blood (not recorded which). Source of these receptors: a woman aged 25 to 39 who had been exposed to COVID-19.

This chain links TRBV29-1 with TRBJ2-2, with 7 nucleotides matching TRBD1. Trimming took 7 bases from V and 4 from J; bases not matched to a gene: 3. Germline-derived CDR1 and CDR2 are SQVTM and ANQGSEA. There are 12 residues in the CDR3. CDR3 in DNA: TGCAGCGCCTACAGGGGCACCGGGGAGCTGTTTTTT. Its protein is CSAYRGTGELFF.

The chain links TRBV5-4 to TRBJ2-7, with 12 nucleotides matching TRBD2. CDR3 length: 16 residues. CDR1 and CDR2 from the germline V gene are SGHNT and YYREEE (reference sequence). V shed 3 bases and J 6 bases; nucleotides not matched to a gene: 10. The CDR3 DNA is TGTGCCAGCAGCTCGGGACTAGCGGGCCAGACAGGCGAGCAGTACTTC. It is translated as CASSSGLAGQTGEQYF.

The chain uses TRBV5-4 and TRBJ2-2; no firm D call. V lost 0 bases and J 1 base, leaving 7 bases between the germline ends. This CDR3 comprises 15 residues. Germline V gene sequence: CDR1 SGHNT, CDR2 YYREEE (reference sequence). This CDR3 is CASSLGVGNTGELFF. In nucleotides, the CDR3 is TGTGCCAGCAGCTTGGGCGTCGGGAACACCGGGGAGCTGTTTTTT.

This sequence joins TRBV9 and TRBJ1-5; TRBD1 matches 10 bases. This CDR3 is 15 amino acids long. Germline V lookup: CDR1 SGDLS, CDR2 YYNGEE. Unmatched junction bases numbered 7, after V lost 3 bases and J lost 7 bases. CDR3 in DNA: TGTGCCAGCAGCGAAGACGGGACAGGGGACCAGCCCCAGCATTTT. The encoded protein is CASSEDGTGDQPQHF.

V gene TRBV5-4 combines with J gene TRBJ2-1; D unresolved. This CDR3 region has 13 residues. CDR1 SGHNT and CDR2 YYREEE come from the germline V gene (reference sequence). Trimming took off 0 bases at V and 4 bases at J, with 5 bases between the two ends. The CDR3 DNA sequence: TGTGCCAGCAGCTTGGTTCGGTACAATGAGCAGTTCTTC. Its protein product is CASSLVRYNEQFF.

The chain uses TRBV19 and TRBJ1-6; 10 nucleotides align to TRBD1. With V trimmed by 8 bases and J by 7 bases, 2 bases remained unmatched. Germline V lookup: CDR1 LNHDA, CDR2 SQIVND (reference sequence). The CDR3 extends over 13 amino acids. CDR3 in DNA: TGTGCCAGTGGGACAGGGGAGAATTCACCCCTCCACTTT. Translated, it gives CASGTGENSPLHF. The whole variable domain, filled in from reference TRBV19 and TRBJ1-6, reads DGGITQSPKYLFRKEGQNVTLSCEQNLNHDAMYWYRQDPGQGLRLIYYSQIVNDFQKGDIAEGYSVSREKKESFPLTVTSAQKNPTAFYLCASGTGENSPLHFGNGTRLTVT.

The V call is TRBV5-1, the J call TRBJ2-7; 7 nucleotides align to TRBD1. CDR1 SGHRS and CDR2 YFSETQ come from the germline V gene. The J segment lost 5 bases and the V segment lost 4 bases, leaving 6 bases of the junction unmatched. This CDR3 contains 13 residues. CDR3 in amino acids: CASSRQGPDEQYF. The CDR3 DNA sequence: TGCGCCAGCAGCCGACAGGGTCCGGACGAGCAGTACTTC. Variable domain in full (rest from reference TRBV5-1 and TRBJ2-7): KAGVTQTPRYLIKTRGQQVTLSCSPISGHRSVSWYQQTPGQGLQFLFEYFSETQRNKGNFPGRFSGRQFSNSRSEMNVSTLELGDSALYLCASSRQGPDEQYFGPGTRLTVT.

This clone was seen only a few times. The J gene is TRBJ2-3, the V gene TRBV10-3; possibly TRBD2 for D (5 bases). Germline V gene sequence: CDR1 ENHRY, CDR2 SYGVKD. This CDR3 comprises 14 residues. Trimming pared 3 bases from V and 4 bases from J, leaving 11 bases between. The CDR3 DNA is TGTGCCATCAGTGATCCGACTAATGCAGATACGCAGTATTTT. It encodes CAISDPTNADTQYF.